Listed below are T cell receptor beta chains from one sample, sequenced in a study of vaccination effects on CD4 cells after COVID-19. Sequencing used immunoSEQ multiplex PCR; TCRdb keeps in-frame clones, though not all of them. The table lists roughly 51,000 clones, about 74% of them singletons, with about 5% in the top ten. No antigen is known for these receptors. The sequencing here drew on CD4+ T cells from PBMCs cultured without peptide, taken after COVID-19 vaccination. These receptor sequences come from a human donor who had a prior SARS-CoV-2 infection. CDR3s include the opening cysteine and the closing phenylalanine or tryptophan. D genes are given only for firm matches. A row's size may be missing; if present it is once, few, many or a size class.

V,size,J,D,CDR3,DNA
TRBV4-1,once,TRBJ2-1,TRBD2,CASSHTGLAGVDEQFF,TGCGCCAGCAGCCATACGGGACTAGCTGGAGTCGATGAGCAGTTCTTC
TRBV9,.,TRBJ1-2,.,CASSRAISGQGGYTF,TGTGCCAGCAGCCGGGCGATTTCGGGGCAGGGTGGCTACACCTTC
TRBV24-1,.,TRBJ2-1,TRBD2,CATSDPSGSVLRNEQFF,TGTGCCACCAGTGATCCTAGCGGGAGTGTCCTACGCAATGAGCAGTTCTTC
TRBV15,.,TRBJ2-3,TRBD2,CATSRLLAGVTDTQYF,TGTGCCACCAGCAGACTGCTAGCGGGGGTCACAGATACGCAGTATTTT
TRBV2,few,TRBJ2-1,.,CASKRIRDSQQFF,TGTGCCAGCAAGCGCATTCGGGACTCTCAGCAGTTCTTC
TRBV5-1,.,TRBJ2-5,TRBD2,CASSSGLAAETQYF,TGCGCCAGCAGCTCAGGACTAGCGGCGGAGACCCAGTACTTC
TRBV6-1,.,TRBJ1-5,.,CASSEQGYNQPQHF,TGTGCCAGCAGTGAACAGGGGTACAATCAGCCCCAGCATTTT
TRBV29-1,.,TRBJ1-2,.,CSAAKGSDYGYTF,TGCAGCGCCGCGAAGGGATCGGACTATGGCTACACCTTC
TRBV5-1,.,TRBJ2-7,TRBD2,CASSLALASGDYEQYF,TGCGCCAGCAGCTTGGCCTTGGCTAGCGGGGACTACGAGCAGTACTTC
TRBV7-9,.,TRBJ1-5,.,CASSLAGGNQPQHF,TGTGCCAGCAGCTTAGCAGGGGGCAATCAGCCCCAGCATTTT
TRBV6-1,.,TRBJ2-7,TRBD1,CASSDAAGQGAYEQYF,TGTGCCAGCAGTGATGCTGCAGGACAGGGGGCCTACGAGCAGTACTTC
TRBV7-2,once,TRBJ2-3,TRBD2,CASSLVGAGGEDTQYF,TGTGCCAGCAGCTTAGTAGGCGCGGGGGGGGAAGATACGCAGTATTTT
TRBV15,.,TRBJ1-3,TRBD1,CATSRDPTGGGGNTIYF,TGTGCCACCAGCAGAGATCCGACAGGGGGCGGGGGAAACACCATATATTTT
TRBV4-1,.,TRBJ1-2,.,CASSQEQLPLYGYTF,TGCGCCAGCAGCCAAGAACAGCTACCCTTATATGGCTACACCTTC
TRBV7-9,.,TRBJ1-5,.,CASSSTREVNQPQHF,TGTGCCAGCAGCTCCACGAGAGAGGTGAATCAGCCCCAGCATTTT
TRBV7-9,.,TRBJ2-1,TRBD1,CASSLTRTGRSNEQFF,TGTGCCAGCAGCTTAACGAGGACAGGGAGAAGTAATGAGCAGTTCTTC
TRBV4-2,.,TRBJ1-2,.,CASSPQGTQQLAGYGYTF,TGTGCCAGCAGCCCTCAGGGGACCCAACAGTTAGCGGGCTATGGCTACACCTTC
TRBV7-2,few,TRBJ2-7,.,CASSLTGALEQYF,TGTGCCAGCAGCTTAACGGGGGCGCTCGAGCAGTACTTC
TRBV7-3,.,TRBJ2-7,TRBD2,CASSTYGGSEYEQYF,TGTGCCAGCAGCACGTATGGCGGGAGTGAGTACGAGCAGTACTTC
TRBV19,once,TRBJ1-2,.,CASSIAGQKVPRGYTF,TGTGCCAGTAGTATAGCTGGACAGAAAGTCCCAAGGGGCTACACCTTC
TRBV30,.,TRBJ1-1,.,CACKSRGPEAFF,TGTGCCTGTAAGTCCAGGGGCCCTGAAGCTTTCTTT
TRBV7-2,.,TRBJ1-2,TRBD1,CASSLAFRQGGGYTF,TGTGCCAGCAGCTTAGCGTTTCGGCAGGGGGGTGGCTACACCTTC
TRBV6-1,.,TRBJ1-2,.,CASSEAPPGGGARGYTF,TGTGCCAGCAGTGAAGCACCCCCGGGCGGGGGGGCGCGAGGCTACACCTTC
TRBV27,.,TRBJ2-1,TRBD2,CASSLNSGLAGGEQFF,TGTGCCAGCAGTTTAAATTCAGGACTAGCGGGGGGGGAGCAGTTCTTC